The rows below give T cell receptor beta chains drawn from one sample of a study of beta chain features in type 1 diabetes. Method: immunoSEQ multiplex PCR; TCRdb's copy keeps in-frame clones and lacks some. The repertoire holds roughly 150,000 clones, with 7% to 9.5% as singletons. Sequenced input: central memory CD4+ T cells from blood. The receptors originated from a woman aged 25-40 years with type 1 diabetes. Each CDR3 is given with its conserved first and last residue. The D gene is left open where the match is weak. Where a row states a size, it is once, few, many or the class of an expanded clone; other rows omit it.

>TRBJ1-5|TRBV18|-|-
CASSPGGKQPQHF
TGTGCCAGCTCACCGGGGGGGAAACAGCCCCAGCATTTT
>TRBJ1-2|TRBV4-1|few|-
CASSQAGGNYGYTF
TGCGCCAGCAGCCAAGCAGGAGGAAACTATGGCTACACCTTC
>TRBJ1-5|TRBV2|-|-
CASKGDMSQPQHF
TGTGCCAGCAAGGGGGACATGAGTCAGCCCCAGCATTTT
>TRBJ2-7|TRBV11-3|few|-
CASSFLLAYEQYF
TGTGCCAGCAGCTTCCTCCTCGCCTACGAGCAGTACTTC
>TRBJ2-5|TRBV9|few|TRBD2
CASSTRGTRETQYF
TGTGCCAGCAGCACGCGGGGGACCCGAGAGACCCAGTACTTC
>TRBJ2-1|TRBV10-3|-|TRBD1
CAISEDRDNEQFF
TGTGCCATCAGTGAAGACAGGGACAATGAGCAGTTCTTC
>TRBJ1-1|TRBV28|few|-
CASQGDTEAFF
TGTGCCAGCCAAGGGGACACTGAAGCTTTCTTT
>TRBJ1-2|TRBV7-2|-|-
CASSFTGRSNYGYTF
TGTGCCAGCAGCTTTACAGGGCGCTCTAACTATGGCTACACCTTC
>TRBJ2-6|TRBV25-1|few|-
CASSDAGANVLTF
TGTGCCAGCAGTGATGCGGGGGCCAACGTCCTGACTTTC
>TRBJ1-5|TRBV28|few|-
CASRPDRLNQPQHF
TGTGCCAGCAGGCCGGACAGACTTAATCAGCCCCAGCATTTT
>TRBJ1-5|TRBV28|-|-
CASTKQRQPQHF
TGTGCCAGCACCAAGCAACGGCAGCCCCAGCATTTT
>TRBJ2-1|TRBV5-1|-|-
CASSLSYNEQFF
TGCGCCAGCAGCCTCTCCTACAATGAGCAGTTCTTC
>TRBJ1-2|TRBV30|-|-
CAWSGQSYGYTF
TGTGCCTGGAGTGGGCAATCTTATGGCTACACCTTC
>TRBJ1-2|TRBV10-3|-|TRBD1
CAIMKGQGNGYTF
TGTGCCATCATGAAGGGACAGGGAAACGGCTACACCTTC
>TRBJ1-5|TRBV30|-|TRBD1
CAWSTGEDQPQHF
TGTGCCTGGAGTACAGGGGAGGATCAGCCCCAGCATTTT
>TRBJ2-7|TRBV2|-|TRBD1
CATRAGQGANEQYF
TGTGCCACCCGGGCGGGACAGGGGGCCAACGAGCAGTACTTC
>TRBJ1-2|TRBV6-5|-|TRBD1
CASRKRGQGAIGYTF
TGTGCCAGCAGGAAAAGGGGACAGGGGGCAATTGGCTACACCTTC
>TRBJ2-7|TRBV7-9|-|-
CASSLELLPRGYEQYF
TGTGCCAGCAGCTTAGAGCTCCTTCCCCGGGGCTACGAGCAGTACTTC
>TRBJ2-2|TRBV5-4|-|-
CASTLRLAGLNTGELFF
TGTGCCAGCACCCTCAGGCTTGCAGGACTAAACACCGGGGAGCTGTTTTTT
>TRBJ2-7|TRBV29-1|few|TRBD1
CSVVPGQFYEQYF
TGCAGCGTTGTTCCGGGACAGTTCTACGAGCAGTACTTC
>TRBJ1-5|TRBV18|few|TRBD1
CASSLATGFNQPQHF
TGTGCCAGCTCACTAGCGACAGGGTTTAATCAGCCCCAGCATTTT
>TRBJ1-4|TRBV28|-|-
CASSLRTGRGNEKLFF
TGTGCCAGCAGTTTACGGACGGGTCGGGGTAATGAAAAACTGTTTTTT
>TRBJ2-3|TRBV2|-|-
CASQRKDFGDTQYF
TGTGCCAGCCAGCGGAAGGATTTTGGAGATACGCAGTATTTT
>TRBJ1-2|TRBV28|-|-
CASSFDRLTGYTF
TGTGCCAGCAGTTTTGACAGGTTAACTGGCTACACCTTC
>TRBJ2-1|TRBV11-2|-|TRBD2
CASNKIAGRNNEQFF
TGTGCCAGCAACAAAATAGCGGGACGCAACAATGAGCAGTTCTTC
>TRBJ1-4|TRBV7-6|few|-
CASSLNGVGEEKLFF
TGTGCCAGCAGCCTCAACGGCGTCGGGGAAGAAAAACTGTTTTTT
>TRBJ2-3|TRBV9|-|-
CASSVEQGRPRTQYF
TGTGCCAGCAGCGTAGAACAGGGTAGACCGCGTACGCAGTATTTT
>TRBJ2-1|TRBV7-9|-|-
CASSRGGRLGDEQFF
TGTGCCAGCAGCCGAGGCGGCAGATTAGGCGATGAGCAGTTCTTC
>TRBJ2-5|TRBV30|many|TRBD2
CAWSGLAGETQYF
TGTGCCTGGAGTGGACTAGCTGGAGAGACCCAGTACTTC
>TRBJ2-5|TRBV28|few|TRBD1
CASSSGQQETQYF
TGTGCCAGCAGTTCGGGACAGCAAGAGACCCAGTACTTC
>TRBJ2-1|TRBV2|-|-
CASSELAPAYNEQFF
TGTGCCAGCAGTGAGCTAGCACCAGCTTACAATGAGCAGTTCTTC
>TRBJ1-1|TRBV11-2|few|-
CASRHPLEATEAFF
TGTGCCAGCAGACATCCTCTGGAGGCCACTGAAGCTTTCTTT
>TRBJ2-1|TRBV28|few|TRBD2
CASRLAGLADYNEQFF
TGTGCCAGCAGACTAGCGGGACTAGCGGATTACAATGAGCAGTTCTTC
>TRBJ2-1|TRBV7-9|-|TRBD2
CASRPGLADNEQFF
TGTGCCAGCAGACCGGGACTAGCGGACAATGAGCAGTTCTTC
>TRBJ2-1|TRBV20-1|-|-
CSARASEKQFF
TGCAGTGCTAGGGCTAGCGAGAAGCAGTTCTTC
>TRBJ1-5|TRBV28|-|-
CASSLLDSNQPQHF
TGTGCCAGCAGTTTACTAGATAGCAATCAGCCCCAGCATTTT
>TRBJ2-5|TRBV19|-|TRBD2
CASETSGKNQETQYF
TGTGCCAGTGAGACTAGCGGGAAAAACCAAGAGACCCAGTACTTC
>TRBJ1-4|TRBV19|-|-
CASSELQGNEKLFF
TGTGCCAGTAGTGAGTTACAGGGAAATGAAAAACTGTTTTTT
>TRBJ2-7|TRBV27|-|TRBD1
CASSLSDRGHEQYF
TGTGCCAGCAGTTTATCGGACAGGGGTCACGAGCAGTACTTC
>TRBJ2-5|TRBV4-1|-|-
CASSQGGAGETQYF
TGCGCCAGCAGCCAAGGGGGAGCGGGAGAGACCCAGTACTTC
>TRBJ1-2|TRBV7-9|few|TRBD1
CASSPTPRRGGTYGYTF
TGTGCCAGCAGCCCTACCCCCCGGAGAGGGGGCACCTATGGCTACACCTTC